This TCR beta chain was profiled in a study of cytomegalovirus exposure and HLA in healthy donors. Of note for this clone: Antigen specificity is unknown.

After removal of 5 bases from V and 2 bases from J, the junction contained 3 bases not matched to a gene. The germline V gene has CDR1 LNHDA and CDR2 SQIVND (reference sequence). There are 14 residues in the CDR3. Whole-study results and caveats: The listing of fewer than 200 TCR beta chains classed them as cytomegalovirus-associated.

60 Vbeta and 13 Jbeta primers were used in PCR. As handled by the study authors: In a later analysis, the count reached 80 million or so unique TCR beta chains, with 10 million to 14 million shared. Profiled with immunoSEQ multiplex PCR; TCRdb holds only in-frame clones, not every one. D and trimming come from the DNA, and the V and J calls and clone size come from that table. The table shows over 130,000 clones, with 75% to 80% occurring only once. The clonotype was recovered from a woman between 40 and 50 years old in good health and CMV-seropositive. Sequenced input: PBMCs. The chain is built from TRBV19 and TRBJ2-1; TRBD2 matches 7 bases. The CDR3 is CASSWSGTYNEQFF. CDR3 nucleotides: TGTGCCAGTAGTTGGAGCGGGACCTACAATGAGCAGTTCTTC.